This T cell receptor (beta chain) emerged from a study of cytomegalovirus exposure and HLA in healthy donors. About the research overall: Early release data held roughly 90 million unique TCRs from HLA-typed donors. Findings and caveats of the study: Per a prior analysis, the majority of TCR beta V segments were productive roughly 87% or roughly 30% of the time. Later analysis identified a missense DCLRE1C variant that was linked to TCR beta V- and J-gene trimming.

The CDR3 length is 15 residues. V lost 4 bases, J lost 1 base, and 5 bases stayed unmatched. Germline V gives CDR1 LNHDA, CDR2 SQIVND (reference sequence). Both 60 Vbeta primers and 13 Jbeta primers went into the PCR. Profiled with immunoSEQ multiplex PCR; TCRdb holds only in-frame clones, not every one. The sample contains approximately 160,000 clones, 80% to 85% of which appear only once. Only one count was recorded for this clone. Its antigen is unknown. Material: PBMCs. The TCR comes from a human donor in good health. V usage is TRBV19 and J usage is TRBJ2-3, with TRBD1 identical over 7 bases. CDR3 in amino acids: CASSTNQGGTDTQYF. The CDR3 DNA is TGTGCCAGTAGTACAAACCAGGGGGGCACAGATACGCAGTATTTT. The variable domain in full, with the rest retrieved from reference TRBV19 and TRBJ2-3, is DGGITQSPKYLFRKEGQNVTLSCEQNLNHDAMYWYRQDPGQGLRLIYYSQIVNDFQKGDIAEGYSVSREKKESFPLTVTSAQKNPTAFYLCASSTNQGGTDTQYFGPGTRLTVL.